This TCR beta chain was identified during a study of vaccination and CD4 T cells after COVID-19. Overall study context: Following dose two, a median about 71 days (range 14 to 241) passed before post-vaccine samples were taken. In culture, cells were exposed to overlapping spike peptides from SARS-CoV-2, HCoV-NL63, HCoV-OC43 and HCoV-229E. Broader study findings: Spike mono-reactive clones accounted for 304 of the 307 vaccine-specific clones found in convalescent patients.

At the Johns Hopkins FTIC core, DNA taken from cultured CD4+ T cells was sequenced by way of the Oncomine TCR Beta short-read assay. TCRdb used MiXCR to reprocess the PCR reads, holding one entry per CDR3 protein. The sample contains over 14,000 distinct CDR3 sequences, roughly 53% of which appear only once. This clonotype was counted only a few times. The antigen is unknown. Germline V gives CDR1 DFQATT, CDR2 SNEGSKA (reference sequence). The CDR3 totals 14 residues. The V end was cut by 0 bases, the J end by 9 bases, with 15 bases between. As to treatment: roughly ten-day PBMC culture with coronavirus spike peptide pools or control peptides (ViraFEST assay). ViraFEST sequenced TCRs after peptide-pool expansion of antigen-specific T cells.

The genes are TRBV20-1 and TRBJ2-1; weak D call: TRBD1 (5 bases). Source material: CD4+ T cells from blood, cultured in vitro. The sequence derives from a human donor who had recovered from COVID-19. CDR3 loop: CSARDLGRVTEQFF. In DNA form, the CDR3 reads TGCAGTGCTAGAGATCTCGGCAGGGTGACTGAGCAGTTCTTC.